The next 30 T cell receptor beta chains were all read from a single sample in a study of T cell responses to AZD1222 COVID-19 vaccine. Method: immunoSEQ multiplex PCR; TCRdb's copy keeps in-frame clones and lacks some. Here the sample spans fewer than 45,000 clones, around nine tenths being singletons. Sequenced here: peripheral blood, sampled on day 0 of AZD1222 vaccination. These receptors all come from an adult in good health.

This clone was seen only once. The chain uses TRBV7-8 and TRBJ1-1; 7 bases align to TRBD1. This CDR3 has 18 residues. Germline CDR1 and CDR2: SGHVS and FQNEAQ. V lost 2 bases and J lost 0; bases outside the gene matches: 12. The CDR3 here is CASSLRDRALTMNTEAFF. DNA of the CDR3: TGTGCCAGCAGCTTAAGAGACAGGGCCCTAACTATGAACACTGAAGCTTTCTTT.

This sequence joins TRBV19 and TRBJ2-1; 11 nucleotides match TRBD1. With 9 bases clipped from V and 6 bases from J, the junction kept 4 bases outside the gene matches. Germline CDR1 reads LNHDA; CDR2 reads SQIVND (reference sequence). This CDR3 spans 13 amino acids. The CDR3 here is CASRTGGSNEQFF. The CDR3 DNA is TGTGCCAGCCGGACAGGGGGCTCCAATGAGCAGTTCTTC.

The rearrangement joins TRBV7-2 to TRBJ1-6, with TRBD1 as a possible D gene (5 bases). Per the germline V gene, CDR1 is SGHTA and CDR2 is FQGNSA. This CDR3 comprises 17 residues. Between the trimmed V and J ends, which lost 4 bases and 0 bases, there was a span of 13 bases. CDR3 nucleotides: TGTGCCAGCAGCTATACAGGAGAACTCTCCTATAATTCACCCCTCCACTTT. Encoded protein: CASSYTGELSYNSPLHF.

This rearrangement joins TRBV15 to TRBJ2-7; D may be TRBD2 (5 bases). The germline gives CDR1 LNHNV, CDR2 YYDKDF (reference sequence). The germline V and J ends were trimmed by 0 bases and 0 bases, with 15 bases remaining between them. CDR3 length: 17 amino acids. The CDR3 DNA is TGTGCCACCAGCAGAGATAATCCGGGGTTCCCCTCCTACGAGCAGTACTTC. It is translated as CATSRDNPGFPSYEQYF.

The V call is TRBV7-8, the J call TRBJ1-2; no definite D call. The CDR3 consists of 15 residues. V lost 1 base and J lost 5, with 14 bases in between. Germline V CDR1 and CDR2: SGHVS, FQNEAQ. The CDR3 DNA follows: TGTGCCAGCAGCTTAGACCAGACGGTGGCATATGGCTACACCTTC. Its protein is CASSLDQTVAYGYTF.

The V call is TRBV27, the J call TRBJ1-2; 8 bases line up with TRBD1. Germline-derived CDR1 and CDR2 are MNHEY and SMNVEV (reference sequence). CDR3 length: 12 amino acids. Losses at the gene ends were 6 bases for V and 3 bases for J; bases not matched to a gene: 0. The CDR3 DNA sequence: TGTGCCAGCAGGGACAGGGACTATGGCTACACCTTC. Residues: CASRDRDYGYTF.

The chain's CDR3 is CASSLQQGALYGYTF. The CDR3 nucleotides read TGTGCCAGCAGCTTACAACAGGGGGCCCTCTATGGCTACACCTTC. V is TRBV7-9 and J is TRBJ1-2, with 9 bases identical to TRBD1. J was trimmed by 4 bases and V by 2 bases; bases with no gene match: 5. Germline V lookup: CDR1 SEHNR, CDR2 FQNEAQ (reference sequence). The CDR3 runs 15 residues.

The chain is built from TRBV19 and TRBJ2-2; unclear D gene. The CDR3 extends over 12 amino acids. V shed 3 bases and J shed 8 bases, with 7 bases lying between them. Germline V gene data show CDR1 as LNHDA and CDR2 as SQIVND (reference sequence). For the CDR3, the DNA is TGTGCCAGTAGTATCACCGGGGGGGAGCTGTTTTTT. Translating gives CASSITGGELFF.

The V call is TRBV28, the J call TRBJ1-5; weak D call: TRBD1 (5 bases). The germline gives CDR1 MDHEN, CDR2 SYDVKM. V gave up 8 bases and J gave up 2 bases, with 16 bases separating them. This CDR3 region has 15 residues. The CDR3 protein is CASGAPRYGNQPQHF. CDR3 nucleotides: TGTGCCAGCGGGGCTCCTCGGTACGGCAATCAGCCCCAGCATTTT. The entire variable domain, with the rest obtained from reference TRBV28 and TRBJ1-5, is as follows: DVKVTQSSRYLVKRTGEKVFLECVQDMDHENMFWYRQDPGLGLRLIYFSYDVKMKEKGDIPEGYSVSREKKERFSLILESASTNQTSMYLCASGAPRYGNQPQHFGDGTRLSIL.

V gene TRBV9 combines with J gene TRBJ2-5; D remains ambiguous. Trimming took 0 bases from V and 2 from J, leaving 8 bases between them. This CDR3 has 14 residues. CDR1 is SGDLS, CDR2 YYNGEE, per germline. CDR3 nucleotides: TGTGCCAGCAGCGTAGAGGGTCGACAAGAGACCCAGTACTTC. This encodes CASSVEGRQETQYF.

This clone showed up just once. V and J are TRBV24-1 and TRBJ1-2, with TRBD1 as a possible D gene (6 bases). Germline V gene data show CDR1 as KGHDR and CDR2 as SFDVKD. V was clipped by 8 bases and J by 7 bases, with 10 bases between them. The CDR3 contains 11 residues. The CDR3 DNA follows: TGTGCCACCATCCCGACAGGTGGCTACACCTTC. Protein: CATIPTGGYTF.

The chain links TRBV6-5 to TRBJ2-5; D perhaps matches TRBD1 (6 bases). Trimming took 0 bases from V and 4 from J, leaving 15 bases between them. The V gene's germline CDR1 is MNHEY and CDR2 SVGAGI. There are 16 residues in the CDR3. Here the CDR3 reads CASSYSDRGITETQYF. The CDR3 DNA is TGTGCCAGCAGTTACTCGGACAGAGGTATAACAGAGACCCAGTACTTC.

This chain links TRBV5-6 with TRBJ1-6; TRBD1 might be the D (6 bases). Germline V gives CDR1 SGHDT, CDR2 YYEEEE. The V end lost 0 bases, the J end lost 6 bases, and 7 bases lay between the germline ends. The CDR3 is 14 residues long. Here the CDR3 DNA reads TGTGCCAGCAGCTTGGACAGGGCTAATTCACCCCTCCACTTT. Its translation: CASSLDRANSPLHF.

This clone was seen just once. The J gene is TRBJ2-3, the V gene TRBV6-1; 7 nucleotides align to TRBD2. CDR1 is MNHNS and CDR2 is SASEGT in the germline V gene. The CDR3 contains 18 residues. V was clipped by 2 bases and J by 7 bases; unmatched bases: 18. The CDR3 DNA reads as TGTGCCAGCAGTGAAAGAAACCGGGGAGGGAGGCCTGACAATACGCAGTATTTT. This translates into CASSERNRGGRPDNTQYF.

The V gene is TRBV6-1, the J gene TRBJ2-7, with 9 bases that match TRBD2. V gave up 0 bases and J gave up 2 bases; unmatched junction bases: 5. This CDR3 region has 16 residues. Per the germline V gene, CDR1 is MNHNS and CDR2 is SASEGT. The CDR3 nucleotides read TGTGCCAGCAGTGAAGCAGTAGCGGGGGCCACCTACGAGCAGTACTTC. This codes for CASSEAVAGATYEQYF.

The rearrangement links TRBV6-1 to TRBJ1-4, with D perhaps matching TRBD1 (6 bases). The germline CDR1 and CDR2 sequences are MNHNS and SASEGT. This CDR3 has 15 amino acids. The V and J ends lost 0 bases and 8 bases respectively, with 13 bases between them. CDR3 region: CASSEAGSGAEKLFF. The DNA for the CDR3 is TGTGCCAGCAGTGAAGCGGGGTCAGGGGCAGAAAAACTGTTTTTT.

This chain links TRBV7-2 with TRBJ2-2, with D perhaps TRBD1 or TRBD2 (6 bases each). Trimming pared 3 bases from V and 6 bases from J, leaving 11 bases between. Germline V gives CDR1 SGHTA, CDR2 FQGNSA. The CDR3 extends over 14 amino acids. The CDR3 sequence: CASSLGGLSGELFF. DNA of the CDR3: TGTGCCAGCAGCTTGGGGGGCCTTTCCGGGGAGCTGTTTTTT.

This clone was picked up one time. V gene TRBV10-1 combines with J gene TRBJ2-3, with 11 bases aligning to TRBD1. The germline gives CDR1 WNHNN, CDR2 SYGVQD (reference sequence). This CDR3 is built from 15 residues. V trimming: 6 bases; J trimming: 3 bases; junction bases outside the gene matches: 5. The CDR3 bases are TGCGCCAGCAGCCCCGGGACAGGGGGTACAGATACGCAGTATTTT. Protein: CASSPGTGGTDTQYF.

The chain has TRBV3-1 (or the pseudogene TRBV3-2) and TRBJ2-1, with 13 bases identical to TRBD2. The CDR3 is made up of 16 amino acids. CDR1 LGHDT and CDR2 YNNKEL come from the germline V gene (reference sequence). Trimming took 4 bases from V and 7 from J; bases not matched to a gene: 7. DNA of the CDR3: TGTGCCAGCAGCCCCTCACTAGCGGGAGGGGGGAATGAGCAGTTCTTC. It is translated as CASSPSLAGGGNEQFF.

The rearrangement joins TRBV10-3 to TRBJ2-7; 10 positions agree with TRBD2. V lost 10 bases, J lost 3 bases, and 12 bases stayed unmatched. This CDR3 comprises 15 residues. Looked up from germline, CDR1 is ENHRY and CDR2 is SYGVKD. In DNA form, the CDR3 reads TGTGCCACCCAATATTCTAGCGGGAGCAACTACGAGCAGTACTTC. This translates into CATQYSSGSNYEQYF.

V and J are TRBV19 and TRBJ1-4, with 7 bases that match TRBD1. Germline V gene lookup returns CDR1 LNHDA and CDR2 SQIVND (reference sequence). V lost 5 bases and J lost 2; bases outside the gene matches: 11. The CDR3 sequence is 17 residues long. The CDR3 loop reads CASSYPPTGATNEKLFF. The CDR3 DNA is TGTGCCAGTAGTTACCCCCCCACAGGGGCCACTAATGAAAAACTGTTTTTT.

V is TRBV10-2 and J is TRBJ1-1; 10 nucleotides align to TRBD1. Germline V gene sequence: CDR1 WSHSY, CDR2 SAAADI. V lost 7 bases to trimming and J lost 3 bases; unmatched junction nucleotides: 11. This CDR3 region has 16 residues. As DNA, the CDR3 is TGCGCCAGCATCAAGCGGGGGGACAGGGGAGACACTGAAGCTTTCTTT. Amino acid sequence: CASIKRGDRGDTEAFF.

This chain joins TRBV11-3 and TRBJ2-1, with a tentative D call TRBD2 (6 bases). Germline V gene data show CDR1 as SGHNT and CDR2 as YENEEA. CDR3 size: 14 residues. Trimming took off 5 bases at V and 8 bases at J, with 16 bases between the two ends. CDR3 residues: CASSRGRGSDEQFF. DNA of the CDR3: TGTGCCAGCAGCCGCGGTCGGGGGTCCGATGAGCAGTTCTTC.

V is TRBV29-1 and J is TRBJ1-2; tentative D call: TRBD1 (6 bases). Germline CDR1 is SQVTM and CDR2 is ANQGSEA. The CDR3 has 15 residues. V was shortened by 6 bases and J by 5 bases, with 22 bases between the two germline ends. This CDR3 is CSVSGVYRESYGYTF. CDR3 in DNA: TGCAGCGTCTCCGGAGTCTACAGGGAATCTTATGGCTACACCTTC.

This clone was counted once. CDR3 nucleotide sequence: TGCAGCGCCCTACGGGGTAGGGAAGAGACCCAGTACTTC. Translation: CSALRGREETQYF. The gene calls are TRBV29-1 and TRBJ2-5; D is possibly TRBD2 (5 bases). The CDR3 runs 13 residues. Per the germline V gene, CDR1 is SQVTM and CDR2 is ANQGSEA. Trimming removed 7 bases at V and 3 bases at J, with 15 bases between.

The genes are TRBV4-3 and TRBJ2-3; D is ambiguous. V was pared by 0 bases and J by 6 bases, with 10 bases between. CDR3 length: 14 amino acids. Germline V gene lookup returns CDR1 LGHNA and CDR2 YSLEER. The CDR3 is CASSQEPSSDTQYF. CDR3 nucleotides: TGCGCCAGCAGCCAAGAGCCGAGTAGCGATACGCAGTATTTT.

The chain has TRBV14 and TRBJ2-7; a weak D match, TRBD2 (5 bases). V shed 3 bases and J shed 2 bases, with 8 bases lying between them. Germline values: CDR1 SGHDN, CDR2 FVKESK. This CDR3 has 13 amino acids. The CDR3 DNA follows: TGTGCCAGCAGCCACTGGGGAGCCTACGAGCAGTACTTC. Translated, it gives CASSHWGAYEQYF.

This clone appeared once. The chain uses TRBV6-6 and TRBJ1-2, with 7 bases identical to TRBD1. CDR3 size: 15 residues. The J segment lost 6 bases and the V segment lost 5 bases, leaving 12 bases of the junction unmatched. In germline, CDR1 is MNHNY, CDR2 SVGAGI (reference sequence). The CDR3 region has the DNA TGTGCCAGCAGTCCACGACAGGGTGGATGGGATGGCTACACCTTC. The encoded protein is CASSPRQGGWDGYTF.

The chain joins TRBV5-1 to TRBJ1-2, with 7 bases fitting TRBD1. With 2 bases clipped from V and 7 bases from J, the junction kept 5 bases outside the gene matches. Germline CDR1 SGHRS, CDR2 YFSETQ. The CDR3 length is 13 residues. CDR3 sequence (DNA): TGCGCCAGCAGCTTACCCGGGACAGTTGGCTACACCTTC. The encoded protein is CASSLPGTVGYTF. Drawing the rest from reference TRBV5-1 and TRBJ1-2, the complete variable domain is KAGVTQTPRYLIKTRGQQVTLSCSPISGHRSVSWYQQTPGQGLQFLFEYFSETQRNKGNFPGRFSGRQFSNSRSEMNVSTLELGDSALYLCASSLPGTVGYTFGSGTRLTVV.

The rearrangement uses TRBV6-2 or TRBV6-3 and TRBJ1-5; no clear D gene. The CDR3 length is 12 residues. Germline V gene sequence: CDR1 MNHEY, CDR2 SVGEGT. Deletions cut 0 bases from V and 12 bases from J, with 9 bases between. As DNA, the CDR3 is TGTGCCAGCAGTTACTCGAAGGCACTCCAGCATTTT. Protein: CASSYSKALQHF.